The T cell receptor beta chain described here comes from a study of cytomegalovirus exposure and HLA in healthy donors. Across the whole study: Among the approximately 420 donors who were genotyped, around 77% fell in the genetic ancestry cluster that is associated with self-reported Caucasian donors.

The primer mix had 60 Vbeta and 13 Jbeta primers. Libraries were prepared by immunoSEQ multiplex PCR; TCRdb keeps only in-frame clonotypes and omits some of them. The data contain some 190,000 clones, about 80% of them singletons. CDR3 length: 13 residues. Germline CDR1 PRHDT, CDR2 FYEKMQ (reference sequence). Trimming shortened V by 1 base and J by 3 bases, and 7 bases separated the two germline ends. The origin of this receptor is a woman aged 25 to 39 in good health and CMV-seronegative. The sequenced sample was PBMCs. The chain employs TRBV13 and TRBJ2-7; D is ambiguous. The CDR3 sequence: CASSLVNSYEQYF. CDR3 coding DNA: TGTGCCAGCAGCTTAGTAAATAGCTACGAGCAGTACTTC.